This TCR beta chain was recorded in a study of human T cells and chemical hapten exposure (dated by TCRdb to the early 2020s). For the wider study: For sensitization, 2% DPC in acetone was applied to a roughly 2 cm by roughly 2 cm area of upper inner arm skin. Throughout the study period of around 25 weeks, patients also received therapeutic DPC doses to the scalp every week. Patch testing on the upper back used Finn chambers containing 0.01% DPC, with scoring done after 6 days according to International Contact Dermatitis Research Group standards. The mostly female patient cohort included alopecia areata with under or over 50% scalp involvement, alopecia totalis and alopecia universalis. Libraries were pooled for sequencing, and per-sample TCR yields varied mainly because of small differences in library volumes within the pool. Peripheral blood TCR repertoire changes were tracked in vivo in alopecia patients during primary and secondary sensitization to the hapten diphenylcyclopropenone (DPC). Blood samples were taken from patients before sensitization (week 0) and at 2, 6 and about 24 weeks after DPC sensitization. Twenty-nine alopecia patients provided blood for TCR sequencing at one to four time points (pre-sensitization, 2, 6 and 24 weeks).

CDR1 and CDR2 (SEHNR, FQNEAQ) derive from the germline V gene (reference sequence). Trimming removed 6 bases from V and 6 bases from J; the gene matches leave 5 bases unexplained. From the cysteine through the phenylalanine, the CDR3 covers 12 amino acids. CDR3 DNA is the only sequence kept; it has 36 bases, read in frame from the first base. Library construction relied on RACE. The listed sequencing device is NextSeq 500. During library preparation, unique molecular identifiers were attached to individual cDNA molecules so that TCRs could be counted in a quantitative, reproducible way. For every blood RNA sample, sequencing covered both the TCR alpha and TCR beta chains. On the authors' methods: A median of about 89,000 TCRs per sample was observed, with a range of roughly 20,000 to 700,000. The Decombinator software suite was used to annotate the V, J and CDR3 of the TCR reads. For PS versus PT1 abundance plots, all samples were subsampled to the same number of TCRs (28,000). TCRs were defined as expanded if absent before sensitization and observed at least eight times at the 2-week time point. TCRdb took the public reads, trimmed them with fastp at Q25, ran MiXCR for clone calling and kept in-frame beta chains. Rows with one shared CDR3 protein collapse into an entry with the most common genes and DNA. The V and J calls follow TCRdb's processing rather than the paper's. This sample gives 89,000 or so distinct CDR3 sequences in total; about 6.3% of them show up just once. Approximately 1.2% of the sample is taken by the ten largest.

In the paper's terms, the time point label means: patch test 2, 6 weeks after DPC sensitization. The sample's treatment or condition label is to be understood as: therapeutic diphenylcyclopropenone sensitization with weekly scalp DPC. Blood at each patch-test visit was drawn before the patch test was applied. Patients were considered eligible if aged 18 to 70, diagnosed with alopecia and deemed suitable for DPC therapy, and patients were excluded if pregnant. Total RNA was extracted from unfractionated whole blood that had been collected in Tempus Blood RNA tubes. This clonotype was seen at least ten times. No antigen is known for it. Within one base of it there is no much larger clone, and no base qualities were kept. The paper's findings and limits, for the study overall: Because all patients had alopecia, a presumed autoimmune disease, the immune response of the patients might differ from that of healthy individuals. After repeated subsampling, changes were observed in the strength of the expansion versus patch-test correlation and in the threshold at which the correlation became significant. Patch test score correlated positively with the number of PT1 expanded TCRs, reaching significance at thresholds 8, 16 and 32 but not at 4. Expanded TCRs formed significantly more large CDR3 similarity clusters than pre-sensitization or healthy control sets, consistent with antigen-driven responses. DPC sensitization did not change the number of TCRs with a frequency above 1 in 1000, and there was no evidence of changes in global repertoire structure.

Recombination linked TRBV7-9 to TRBJ2-7; a stretch of 7 junction bases matches TRBD1. This sample comprised whole blood, obtained in connection with sensitization to the hapten diphenylcyclopropenone (DPC). This clonotype originated in a woman under 40 with alopecia areata. Some clones in this sample may be carry-over from other donors' samples. The CDR3 protein sequence reads: CASRRDRVEQYF. The DNA reads as follows: TGTGCCAGCAGACGAGACAGGGTCGAGCAGTACTTC.